The 24 T cell receptor beta chains in this list originate from one sample, sequenced in a study of memory CD4+ T cells and cytomegalovirus serostatus (dated by TCRdb to the late 2010s). A FACSAria II was used to sort memory CD4+ T cells, defined as single viable CD3+CD4+CD8-CD45RO+ cells. Libraries were prepared through the immunoSEQ multiplex PCR assay. Sourced from immuneACCESS, this table was stored by TCRdb with only in-frame sequences that have V and J called. A share of the clones is absent; for the studies checked, an unresolved V gene accounts for under half, and the remainder has no known explanation. For this sample there are about 52,000 clones; around four fifths appear just once. The ten largest clones capture roughly 2% of the sample. Sequencing input: memory CD4+ T cells from blood. These TCRs come from an adult in good health and CMV-seropositive.

The rearrangement joins TRBV30 to TRBJ2-1; 8 nucleotides line up with TRBD2. The germline V gene has CDR1 GTSNPN and CDR2 SVGIG (reference sequence). The CDR3 sequence is 16 residues long. The junction had 11 bases not matched to a gene; V was cut back by 4 bases and J by 3 bases. CDR3 amino acids: CAWKGAGRVNYNEQFF. The CDR3 DNA follows: TGTGCCTGGAAGGGAGCCGGGAGGGTTAACTACAATGAGCAGTTCTTC.

This clone appeared a few times. The chain employs TRBV18 and TRBJ2-2; weak D call: TRBD1 (6 bases). Germline V gene sequence: CDR1 KGHSH, CDR2 LQKENI. Trimming shortened V by 6 bases and J by 4 bases, and 15 bases separated the two germline ends. The length of the CDR3 is 15 residues. CDR3 sequence reads: CASSQQGYGTGELFF. CDR3 DNA sequence: TGTGCCAGCTCGCAACAGGGATATGGCACCGGGGAGCTGTTTTTT.

The chain uses TRBV7-2 and TRBJ1-5, with TRBD1 matching over 8 bases. The CDR3 loop spans 14 amino acids. The germline V gene has CDR1 SGHTA and CDR2 FQGNSA. Trimming removed 5 bases from V and 5 bases from J; junction bases left unmatched: 5. The CDR3 nucleotides are TGTGCCAGCAGCCTAGACAGGGGATATCAGCCCCAGCATTTT. Encoded protein: CASSLDRGYQPQHF.

V usage is TRBV7-2 and J usage is TRBJ2-1; possible D gene TRBD1, 6 bases. V shed 4 bases and J shed 12 bases, with 13 bases lying between them. The length of the CDR3 is 12 residues. Germline V gives CDR1 SGHTA, CDR2 FQGNSA. CDR3 sequence (DNA): TGTGCCAGCAGCTCATACCAGGGGCGGCAGTTCTTC. It codes for CASSSYQGRQFF.

V and J are TRBV13 and TRBJ2-7; no clear D. CDR3 length: 13 amino acids. V was clipped by 3 bases and J by 5 bases, with 11 bases between them. Germline-derived CDR1 and CDR2 are PRHDT and FYEKMQ (reference sequence). DNA of the CDR3: TGTGCCAGCAGCTTTAACTTAAGGCACGAGCAGTACTTC. Its protein product is CASSFNLRHEQYF. The whole variable domain, filled in from reference TRBV13 and TRBJ2-7, reads AAGVIQSPRHLIKEKRETATLKCYPIPRHDTVYWYQQGPGQDPQFLISFYEKMQSDKGSIPDRFSAQQFSDYHSELNMSSLELGDSALYFCASSFNLRHEQYFGPGTRLTVT.

The chain couples TRBV5-4 to TRBJ2-1; 13 bases map to TRBD2. The CDR3 spans 15 residues. Losses at the gene ends were 3 bases for V and 7 bases for J; bases not matched to a gene: 4. Germline V lookup: CDR1 SGHNT, CDR2 YYREEE (reference sequence). The CDR3, as DNA: TGTGCCAGCAGCTGGACTAGCGGGGGAGGTAATGAGCAGTTCTTC. This encodes CASSWTSGGGNEQFF.

This clone has more than one count but fewer than ten. The rearrangement joins TRBV5-6 to TRBJ1-2, with D hard to call. Trimming stripped 2 bases from V and 0 bases from J, with 11 bases between. The CDR3 totals 15 residues. CDR1 is SGHDT and CDR2 is YYEEEE in the germline V gene. The DNA for the CDR3 is TGTGCCAGCAGCTTCTGGGGTCTACCTAACTATGGCTACACCTTC. Translated, it gives CASSFWGLPNYGYTF.

The rearrangement links TRBV4-3 to TRBJ2-1; 8 bases are a match to TRBD1. Per germline, CDR1 LGHNA and CDR2 YSLEER. Trimming removed 3 bases from V and 0 bases from J; junction bases left unmatched: 4. CDR3 length: 16 residues. CDR3 in DNA: TGCGCCAGCAGCCAGTCCGGGACAGGCTCCTACAATGAGCAGTTCTTC. Its protein is CASSQSGTGSYNEQFF.

This clone has just a few counts. The sample contains more than one DNA sequence encoding this CDR3. The rearrangement links TRBV11-2 to TRBJ1-1; tentative D call: TRBD1 (5 bases). The CDR3 runs 14 residues. The germline V and J ends were trimmed by 3 bases and 1 base, with 9 bases remaining between them. The germline CDR1 and CDR2 sequences are SGHAT and FQNNGV. The CDR3 nucleotides read TGTGCCAGCAGCTTTGGGACGGAGAACACTGAAGCTTTCTTT. Translation gives CASSFGTENTEAFF.

The chain joins TRBV5-4 to TRBJ2-1; D is unclear. V lost 4 bases to trimming and J lost 4 bases, with 15 bases between them. The germline V gene has CDR1 SGHNT and CDR2 YYREEE (reference sequence). The CDR3 sequence is 15 residues long. The CDR3 nucleotides are TGTGCCAGCAGCCGAACTCTAGGAACGTACAATGAGCAGTTCTTC. It yields the protein CASSRTLGTYNEQFF.

This chain uses TRBV15 with TRBJ1-1; D is perhaps TRBD1 (5 bases). CDR1 and CDR2 (germline): LNHNV, YYDKDF (reference sequence). Trimming removed 4 bases at V and 5 bases at J, with 14 bases between. The CDR3 consists of 14 residues. CDR3 bases: TGTGCCACCAGCACTGAGGGGAGGCGGACTGAAGCTTTCTTT. This sequence encodes CATSTEGRRTEAFF.

The chain joins TRBV9 to TRBJ2-1; 10 bases match TRBD2. With 0 bases clipped from V and 9 bases from J, the junction kept 9 bases outside the gene matches. The CDR3 consists of 16 residues. Germline assignment: CDR1 SGDLS and CDR2 YYNGEE. For the CDR3, the DNA is TGTGCCAGCAGCGTAGGGGATAGCGGGAGGAGGGGTGAGCAGTTCTTC. The encoded protein is CASSVGDSGRRGEQFF.

This clone has a single count. The chain couples TRBV7-9 to TRBJ2-1; either TRBD1 or TRBD2 may fit D (5 bases each). V was cut by 1 base and J by 2 bases, with 12 bases left in between. CDR3 length: 16 residues. CDR1 and CDR2 (germline): SEHNR, FQNEAQ (reference sequence). In DNA form, the CDR3 reads TGTGCCAGCAGCTTAGGGGGCGGGTGGACCTACAATGAGCAGTTCTTC. Residues: CASSLGGGWTYNEQFF.

In this sample, this clone turned up a few times. The gene calls are TRBV7-2 and TRBJ2-7; D uncertain. Germline assignment: CDR1 SGHTA and CDR2 FQGNSA. Trimming took off 4 bases at V and 5 bases at J, with 6 bases between the two ends. The CDR3 contains 11 residues. The CDR3: CASSSTHEQYF. The CDR3 bases are TGTGCCAGCAGCTCCACACACGAGCAGTACTTC.

This clone is medium-sized within its sample. The chain links TRBV19 to TRBJ1-2; D is uncertain. V was shortened by 4 bases and J by 8 bases, with 17 bases between the two germline ends. This CDR3 is built from 14 residues. CDR1 LNHDA and CDR2 SQIVND come from the germline V gene (reference sequence). DNA for the CDR3: TGTGCCAGTAGTACCCCCACGGCCGGTGGGGGCTACACCTTC. Amino acids: CASSTPTAGGGYTF.

The chain combines TRBV28 with TRBJ2-7; D unresolved. V lost 4 bases and J lost 2, with 3 bases in between. The CDR3 is made up of 11 amino acids. CDR1 is MDHEN and CDR2 is SYDVKM in the germline V gene. Here the CDR3 reads CASSSPYEQYF. DNA for the CDR3: TGTGCCAGCAGTTCCCCCTACGAGCAGTACTTC. Full variable domain (missing parts from reference TRBV28 and TRBJ2-7): DVKVTQSSRYLVKRTGEKVFLECVQDMDHENMFWYRQDPGLGLRLIYFSYDVKMKEKGDIPEGYSVSREKKERFSLILESASTNQTSMYLCASSSPYEQYFGPGTRLTVT.

The J gene is TRBJ2-1, the V gene TRBV11-3; a weak D match, TRBD1 (8 bases). CDR1 and CDR2 from the germline V gene are SGHNT and YENEEA. The CDR3 extends over 16 amino acids. Trimming took 5 bases from V and 6 from J, leaving 20 bases between them. The CDR3 region is CASSPGGGTGGNEQFF. CDR3 in DNA: TGTGCCAGCAGCCCGGGGGGCGGGACAGGTGGCAATGAGCAGTTCTTC. Supplemented by reference TRBV11-3 and TRBJ2-1, the full variable domain reads EAGVVQSPRYKIIEKKQPVAFWCNPISGHNTLYWYLQNLGQGPELLIRYENEEAVDDSQLPKDRFSAERLKGVDSTLKIQPAELGDSAVYLCASSPGGGTGGNEQFFGPGTRLTVL.

For the CDR3, the DNA is TGTGCCAGCAGCCCGCGACCGATGAGATCAGATACGCAGTATTTT. Amino acids: CASSPRPMRSDTQYF. The chain carries TRBV13 and TRBJ2-3; no clear D gene. The V and J ends lost 5 bases and 4 bases respectively, with 16 bases between them. The germline V gene encodes CDR1 PRHDT and CDR2 FYEKMQ (reference sequence). This CDR3 contains 15 residues.

The chain joins TRBV29-1 to TRBJ1-1, with D perhaps matching TRBD1 (6 bases). From germline, CDR1 is SQVTM and CDR2 ANQGSEA. The CDR3 is 12 residues long. The CDR3 spells CGGAEMNTEAFF. Written as DNA, the CDR3 is TGCGGGGGCGCCGAAATGAACACTGAAGCTTTCTTT.

The chain recombines TRBV7-2 with TRBJ2-3, with D possibly TRBD2 on 6 matching bases. This CDR3 has 13 residues. CDR1 and CDR2 (germline): SGHTA, FQGNSA. Trimming left V 2 bases short and J 8 bases short, with 11 bases between. CDR3 residues: CASSLSAGSTQYF. The CDR3 DNA reads TGTGCCAGCAGCTTATCGGCGGGGTCTACGCAGTATTTT. The variable domain in full, with the rest retrieved from reference TRBV7-2 and TRBJ2-3, is GAGVSQSPSNKVTEKGKDVELRCDPISGHTALYWYRQSLGQGLEFLIYFQGNSAPDKSGLPSDRFSAERTGGSVSTLTIQRTQQEDSAVYLCASSLSAGSTQYFGPGTRLTVL.

For this clone: Other DNA sequences within the sample encode an identical CDR3. The chain couples TRBV5-1 to TRBJ2-2; 13 bases agree with TRBD2. The CDR3 has 17 residues. V shed 3 bases and J 0 bases; nucleotides not matched to a gene: 2. Germline V gives CDR1 SGHRS, CDR2 YFSETQ. CDR3 sequence: CASSWTSGSPNTGELFF. CDR3 in DNA: TGCGCCAGCAGCTGGACTAGCGGGAGCCCGAACACCGGGGAGCTGTTTTTT.

The V and J genes are TRBV11-2 and TRBJ2-1, with D tentatively TRBD1 (6 bases). CDR1 SGHAT and CDR2 FQNNGV come from the germline V gene. The CDR3 has 16 residues. V was cut by 0 bases and J by 4 bases, with 13 bases left in between. CDR3 in DNA: TGTGCCAGCAGCTTAGAGCAGGGGCGCGTTTACAATGAGCAGTTCTTC. It is translated as CASSLEQGRVYNEQFF.

The chain links TRBV7-2 to TRBJ1-1; TRBD1 might be the D (5 bases). Germline CDR1 reads SGHTA; CDR2 reads FQGNSA. This CDR3 is built from 13 residues. The V and J ends lost 2 bases and 1 base respectively, with 5 bases between them. The CDR3 DNA follows: TGTGCCAGCAGCTTAAGGGGGAACACTGAAGCTTTCTTT. Translating it yields CASSLRGNTEAFF.

V gene TRBV29-1 combines with J gene TRBJ2-3, with D tentatively TRBD1 (6 bases). Between the trimmed V and J ends, which lost 7 bases and 0 bases, there was a span of 11 bases. Germline-derived CDR1 and CDR2 are SQVTM and ANQGSEA. This CDR3 has 13 amino acids. The CDR3 is CSAATGSTDTQYF. CDR3 nucleotides: TGCAGCGCCGCAACAGGGAGCACAGATACGCAGTATTTT.